Following are 18 T cell receptor beta chains from one sample sequenced in a study of Ad26.COV2.S vaccination and SARS-CoV-2 variants. The sample's treatment: some 20 received Ad26.COV2.S at low or high dose, single or two shots; about 5 received placebo; per-sample allocation not given. After the first vaccine or placebo injection, samples were drawn on day 63. Clones were read by immunoSEQ multiplex PCR, and TCRdb kept only the in-frame ones, dropping some. The repertoire holds hundreds of thousands of clones, with 80% to 90% as singletons. The sequences come from peripheral blood, collected in a trial of Ad26.COV2.S vaccine versus placebo. Receptors originate from a person aged 18-65 years who received the Ad26.COV2.S COVID-19 vaccine or a placebo.

The rearrangement links TRBV27 to TRBJ2-1; a possible D gene is TRBD1 (5 bases). This CDR3 has 11 residues. V was pared by 2 bases and J by 14 bases, with 10 bases between. Per the germline V gene, CDR1 is MNHEY and CDR2 is SMNVEV (reference sequence). The CDR3 loop reads CASSLRQKEFF. The CDR3 nucleotides read TGTGCCAGCAGTTTAAGACAGAAGGAGTTCTTC.

This clone was observed a single time. The chain has TRBV30 and TRBJ2-7; D possibly corresponds to TRBD1 (5 bases). CDR3 length: 11 amino acids. CDR1 is GTSNPN and CDR2 is SVGIG in the germline V gene (reference sequence). Deletions cut 8 bases from V and 6 bases from J, with 14 bases between. The CDR3 spells CAGQGFGEQYF. CDR3 coding DNA: TGTGCCGGTCAGGGTTTCGGCGAGCAGTACTTC.

Here the CDR3 reads CASSFWGSYEQYF. CDR3 DNA sequence: TGTGCCAGCAGCTTTTGGGGATCCTACGAGCAGTACTTC. The V gene is TRBV7-9, the J gene TRBJ2-7, with no clear D. The CDR3 is made up of 13 amino acids. V was clipped by 3 bases and J by 1 base, with 7 bases between them. Germline CDR1 reads SEHNR; CDR2 reads FQNEAQ (reference sequence).

Worth noting for this clone: The sample contains more than one DNA sequence encoding this CDR3. The chain carries TRBV24-1 and TRBJ2-1; D is perhaps TRBD1 (6 bases). Germline CDR1 KGHDR, CDR2 SFDVKD. The CDR3 sequence is 14 residues long. V was pared by 3 bases and J by 7 bases, with 12 bases between. Written as DNA, the CDR3 is TGTGCCACCAGTGATCCTACAGGGACGAATGAGCAGTTCTTC. Translation: CATSDPTGTNEQFF.

The chain carries TRBV11-2 and TRBJ2-4, with D possibly TRBD2 on 6 matching bases. The CDR3 totals 16 residues. The germline CDR1 and CDR2 sequences are SGHAT and FQNNGV. The V end lost 5 bases, the J end lost 0 bases, and 14 bases lay between the germline ends. The CDR3 sequence is CASSPAGGLAKNIQYF. CDR3 nucleotides: TGTGCCAGCAGCCCCGCAGGAGGGTTAGCCAAAAACATTCAGTACTTC.

This clone is a singleton in its sample. The chain is built from TRBV18 and TRBJ2-7; 9 nucleotides agree with TRBD2. Germline CDR1 and CDR2: KGHSH and LQKENI. This CDR3 spans 14 amino acids. With V trimmed by 5 bases and J by 0 bases, 2 bases remained unmatched. CDR3 amino acids: CASSLGLASYEQYF. The DNA of the CDR3 is TGTGCCAGCTCATTGGGACTAGCCTCCTACGAGCAGTACTTC.

The chain joins TRBV7-8 to TRBJ2-3; 8 positions agree with TRBD2. CDR3 length: 16 residues. V lost 5 bases, J lost 2 bases, and 9 bases stayed unmatched. The germline gives CDR1 SGHVS, CDR2 FQNEAQ. The CDR3 DNA reads TGTGCCAGCAGCCCCCGGATAGCGGGAACCACAGATACGCAGTATTTT. Its protein product is CASSPRIAGTTDTQYF. Variable domain in full (rest from reference TRBV7-8 and TRBJ2-3): GAGVSQSPRYKVAKRGQDVALRCDPISGHVSLFWYQQALGQGPEFLTYFQNEAQLDKSGLPSDRFFAERPEGSVSTLKIQRTQQEDSAVYLCASSPRIAGTTDTQYFGPGTRLTVL.

The chain links TRBV7-9 to TRBJ2-3; 12 positions agree with TRBD2. Germline V gene sequence: CDR1 SEHNR, CDR2 FQNEAQ (reference sequence). V gave up 4 bases and J gave up 11 bases; unmatched junction bases: 16. The CDR3 totals 17 residues. In DNA form, the CDR3 reads TGTGCCAGCAGCTCGAGGACTAGCGGGATTTGGGGTGACGAGCAGTATTTT. Protein sequence: CASSSRTSGIWGDEQYF. The full variable domain, with the rest looked up from reference TRBV7-9 and TRBJ2-3, is DTGVSQNPRHKITKRGQNVTFRCDPISEHNRLYWYRQTLGQGPEFLTYFQNEAQLEKSRLLSDRFSAERPKGSFSTLEIQRTEQGDSAMYLCASSSRTSGIWGDEQYFGPGTRLTVL.

V usage is TRBV30 and J usage is TRBJ2-7; D gene ambiguous. With 2 bases removed from V and 5 bases from J, the gap between germline ends came to 13 bases. Looked up from germline, CDR1 is GTSNPN and CDR2 is SVGIG (reference sequence). The CDR3 runs to 13 residues. CDR3 nucleotides: TGTGCCTGGAGTAGAGAACTCGGTCACGAGCAGTACTTC. Its protein product is CAWSRELGHEQYF.

CDR3 sequence reads: CSYDWLYEQYF. As DNA, the CDR3 is TGCAGCTATGATTGGCTCTACGAGCAGTACTTC. The chain links TRBV20-1 to TRBJ2-7; D call uncertain. Per germline, CDR1 DFQATT and CDR2 SNEGSKA (reference sequence). The CDR3 length is 11 residues.

V usage is TRBV7-2 and J usage is TRBJ2-2; 8 nucleotides align to TRBD1. V lost 5 bases and J lost 7; bases outside the gene matches: 9. CDR1 and CDR2 from the germline V gene are SGHTA and FQGNSA. CDR3 length: 15 residues. CDR3 bases: TGTGCCAGCAGCCCGGAACAGGGGGTGGGCGGGGAGCTGTTTTTT. As protein: CASSPEQGVGGELFF. Filled out from reference TRBV7-2 and TRBJ2-2, the complete variable domain reads GAGVSQSPSNKVTEKGKDVELRCDPISGHTALYWYRQSLGQGLEFLIYFQGNSAPDKSGLPSDRFSAERTGGSVSTLTIQRTQQEDSAVYLCASSPEQGVGGELFFGEGSRLTVL.

CDR3 nucleotide sequence: TGTGCCAGCAGCCCCCGGACTGCCACTAGCACAGATACGCAGTATTTT. Translating gives CASSPRTATSTDTQYF. The rearrangement uses TRBV5-5 and TRBJ2-3; tentatively, D is TRBD2 (5 bases). The V end lost 4 bases, the J end lost 0 bases, and 15 bases lay between the germline ends. Per the germline V gene, CDR1 is SGHKS and CDR2 is YYEKEE (reference sequence). There are 16 residues in the CDR3.

J is TRBJ2-3 and V is TRBV4-1, with 9 bases aligning to TRBD2. Germline CDR1 reads MGHRA; CDR2 reads YSYEKL. The V and J ends lost 2 bases and 2 bases, in that order; junction bases with no gene match: 8. The CDR3 loop spans 17 amino acids. In nucleotides, the CDR3 is TGCGCCAGCAGCCAACGTCTAAGCGGGGGGTACACAGATACGCAGTATTTT. This translates into CASSQRLSGGYTDTQYF.

The V gene is TRBV7-2, the J gene TRBJ2-3; 7 positions agree with TRBD2. There are 16 residues in the CDR3. Germline-derived CDR1 and CDR2 are SGHTA and FQGNSA. The J segment lost 1 base and the V segment lost 5 bases, leaving 9 bases of the junction unmatched. The CDR3 sequence is CASSTGAGPRTDTQYF. The CDR3 DNA is TGTGCCAGCAGCACAGGAGCGGGGCCCCGCACAGATACGCAGTATTTT.

This clone was observed once. The chain carries TRBV18 and TRBJ1-2, with D unclear. The V and J ends lost 5 bases and 4 bases respectively, with 8 bases between them. Germline V gives CDR1 KGHSH, CDR2 LQKENI. This CDR3 has 12 amino acids. CDR3 amino acids: CASSSPLYGYTF. The CDR3 region has the DNA TGTGCCAGCTCAAGTCCGCTCTATGGCTACACCTTC.

CDR3 sequence reads: CASSLKEQYF. CDR3 nucleotide sequence: TGTGCCAGCTCTCTGAAGGAGCAGTACTTC. The rearrangement links TRBV5-4 to TRBJ2-7; D is undetermined. Germline lookup yields CDR1 SGHNT and CDR2 YYREEE (reference sequence). The V end was cut by 7 bases, the J end by 7 bases, with 9 bases between. The CDR3 totals 10 residues.

This chain connects TRBV5-1 to TRBJ2-7; no firm D call. Germline lookup yields CDR1 SGHRS and CDR2 YFSETQ. V gave up 0 bases and J gave up 2 bases, with 0 bases separating them. This CDR3 is 11 amino acids long. The CDR3 DNA reads TGCGCCAGCAGCTTGGCCTACGAGCAGTACTTC. Its protein product is CASSLAYEQYF. Complete variable domain (other parts from reference TRBV5-1 and TRBJ2-7): KAGVTQTPRYLIKTRGQQVTLSCSPISGHRSVSWYQQTPGQGLQFLFEYFSETQRNKGNFPGRFSGRQFSNSRSEMNVSTLELGDSALYLCASSLAYEQYFGPGTRLTVT.

The V and J genes are TRBV29-1 and TRBJ2-2; 9 nucleotides match TRBD2. CDR3 size: 15 residues. Per the germline V gene, CDR1 is SQVTM and CDR2 is ANQGSEA. With 5 bases clipped from V and 5 bases from J, the junction kept 9 bases outside the gene matches. The CDR3 here is CSVSSGRGRTGELFF. The CDR3 DNA reads TGCAGCGTTAGTAGCGGGAGAGGAAGGACCGGGGAGCTGTTTTTT.